The rows below give T cell receptor beta chains drawn from one sample of a study of blood T cell repertoires in COVID-19. The assay was immunoSEQ multiplex PCR, and TCRdb's table has in-frame clones only and misses some. This sample has about 150,000 clones, with approximately 82% found just once. The sample was peripheral blood. The receptors stem from an elderly woman with active or convalescent COVID-19. Both conserved end residues are part of each CDR3. D genes are given only for firm matches. Not all rows give a size; the values are once, few, many and, for expanded clones, a class.

>TRBJ2-1|.|TRBV5-1|.
CASRLSLGGHEQFF
>TRBJ2-5|.|TRBV10-1|.
CASSDRETQYF
>TRBJ1-6|.|TRBV3-1/TRBV3-2|TRBD1
CASSQGQGATPLHF
>TRBJ2-5|many|TRBV5-1|TRBD1
CASSILTGPQETQYF
>TRBJ2-1|.|TRBV24-1|.
CATSDPGQGNNEQFF
>TRBJ2-7|.|TRBV29-1|TRBD2
CSVYSRTSGTYEQYF
>TRBJ1-2|.|TRBV6-5|TRBD1
CASIRTGAHYGYTF
>TRBJ1-4|.|TRBV30|.
CAWSGVQANEKLFF
>TRBJ2-1|.|TRBV6-5|TRBD1
CASSWDRAYNEQFF
>TRBJ1-1|.|TRBV7-2|.
CASSFLAWTEAFF
>TRBJ2-2|.|TRBV5-1|TRBD2
CASSRPSGRSDTGELFF
>TRBJ2-3|.|TRBV9|TRBD1
CASSADRADTQYF
>TRBJ1-1|few|TRBV2|.
CASNRDGGTEAFF
>TRBJ2-7|.|TRBV11-2|.
CASSLSGVYEQYF
>TRBJ1-1|once|TRBV9|TRBD1
CASSSQGGGTEAFF
>TRBJ1-1|.|TRBV18|TRBD1
CASSPRTGRDTEAFF
>TRBJ2-2|once|TRBV15|.
CATSRVREGDTGELFF
>TRBJ2-1|.|TRBV7-9|TRBD2
CASSLGASGSDEQFF
>TRBJ1-1|few|TRBV6-6|.
CASSSLRGTEAFF
>TRBJ2-1|.|TRBV20-1|.
CSASRVPTFFF
>TRBJ1-4|.|TRBV20-1|.
CSASTDGSNEKLFF
>TRBJ2-3|once|TRBV7-2|.
CASSLRPQGLKSTDTQYF
>TRBJ2-1|.|TRBV6-5|TRBD2
CASSYSITSGSGEQFF
>TRBJ1-6|once|TRBV14|.
CASSQSQFGPLHF
>TRBJ1-2|.|TRBV5-5|TRBD1
CASSSQTGYNYGYTF
>TRBJ1-4|.|TRBV7-2|TRBD1
CASSLVQGATNEKLFF
>TRBJ2-4|once|TRBV9|.
CASSVGGLNIQYF
>TRBJ2-7|.|TRBV12-1|.
CASSFDGQNDEQYF
>TRBJ1-2|.|TRBV5-4|TRBD1
CASSSNKGTGYGYTF
>TRBJ1-3|.|TRBV3-1/TRBV3-2|.
CASSQGGGAGNTIYF
>TRBJ2-1|.|TRBV3-1/TRBV3-2|TRBD2
CASSQSGLAGGAEQFF
>TRBJ1-5|.|TRBV2|.
CASSEVKRSNQPQHF
>TRBJ2-1|few|TRBV28|.
CASSPLRRALTYNEQFF
>TRBJ2-3|once|TRBV5-1|.
CASSFQAGLDTQYF
>TRBJ1-6|few|TRBV18|.
CASLPDSDSPLHF
>TRBJ1-1|.|TRBV7-2|TRBD1
CASSLRTGNTEAFF
>TRBJ2-5|.|TRBV5-1|.
CASSLEAQGGETQYF
>TRBJ1-1|few|TRBV6-5|TRBD1
CASTENRGDTEAFF
>TRBJ2-5|.|TRBV5-6|.
CASSLTRRAQETQYF
>TRBJ2-3|.|TRBV4-2|TRBD2
CASSPQTSGRTDTQYF
>TRBJ2-7|once|TRBV9|.
CASSINPTTIPYEQYF
>TRBJ1-1|.|TRBV6-8|.
CASSLGQNTEAFF
>TRBJ2-1|.|TRBV6-2/TRBV6-3|TRBD2
CASSGGPRTSTYNEQFF
>TRBJ2-1|few|TRBV9|.
CASSVGPGKGNEQFF
>TRBJ2-7|.|TRBV7-8|.
CASSLEFGGPYEQYF
>TRBJ1-5|few|TRBV15|TRBD1
CATSRDPQGAGQPQHF
>TRBJ1-5|.|TRBV2|TRBD1
CASSQRQGGNQPQHF
>TRBJ1-1|many|TRBV19|.
CASSRGIGTEAFF
>TRBJ1-5|few|TRBV6-2/TRBV6-3|TRBD1
CASSYEDRSNQPQHF
>TRBJ1-1|.|TRBV10-3|.
CAISESGAETEAFF
>TRBJ2-3|.|TRBV11-2|.
CASSHRGTSTDTQYF
>TRBJ2-3|.|TRBV24-1|.
CATRGCSGAGGTDTQYF
>TRBJ1-2|.|TRBV19|TRBD1
CASQKAGQFVSGYTF
>TRBJ2-2|.|TRBV7-3|.
CASSSRDSHTGELFF
>TRBJ2-7|.|TRBV2|.
CASSVGGRGYEQYF
>TRBJ1-2|.|TRBV5-6|.
CASSLGRVGGYTF
>TRBJ2-3|.|TRBV25-1|TRBD1
CASSDSGQGAGDTQYF
>TRBJ1-1|.|TRBV28|.
CASSPRPRSGAQAFF
>TRBJ2-1|.|TRBV7-2|.
CASSLAAGWASNEQFF
>TRBJ2-1|.|TRBV9|TRBD2
CASSLGLAGGEQFF